The entry below gives a single TCR beta chain sequence along with its context. The data were produced by immunoSEQ multiplex PCR, yet TCRdb's version contains in-frame clones alone and is incomplete. The table records approximately 29,000 clones, approximately 91% of them present only once. The germline V gene encodes CDR1 MNHEY and CDR2 SVGAGI. This CDR3 contains 15 residues. The V gene end was trimmed by 5 bases and the J gene end by 7 bases; junction bases not matched to a gene: 7. This sample is part of a study of blood T cell repertoires in COVID-19. This receptor was taken from a human donor with active COVID-19. The donor label of this sample is uncertain. Material for sequencing was peripheral blood. The chain couples TRBV6-5 to TRBJ2-1, with 11 bases aligning to TRBD2. DNA for the CDR3: TGTGCCAGCAGTCCGGGGACTAGCGGCGGTAATGAGCAGTTCTTC. Its protein product is CASSPGTSGGNEQFF.